This TCR beta chain was identified during a study of tumor-infiltrating lymphocytes in primary liver carcinoma. This CDR3 region has 17 residues. Trimming left V 7 bases short and J 1 base short, with 22 bases between. The germline V gene has CDR1 SGHKS and CDR2 YYEKEE (reference sequence). Co-extraction yielded RNA and DNA from around 20-30 mg of unsorted bulk tissue. Starting material of around 490 ng total RNA yielded TCR beta cDNA via a constant-region primer. Three nested multiplex PCR rounds, a slightly modified ARM-PCR method, built the TCR beta libraries. Both of the initial two PCR rounds ran for about 11 cycles and employed TRBV1-TRBV30 forward primers alongside a C-beta reverse primer. TCRdb passed the multiplex PCR reads through MiXCR, listing each CDR3 protein once. Of fewer than 250,000 distinct CDR3 sequences in the sample, around 85% were seen once.

The chain carries TRBV5-5 and TRBJ2-3; maybe TRBD1 (6 bases). This sequence was found in a man aged 40-49 years with primary liver carcinoma and hepatitis B virus infection. The sequenced sample consisted of tumor tissue from primary liver carcinoma. The DNA of the CDR3 is TGTGCCAGCTGTCTCCCGTCGGGACAAAGCCGCACAGATACGCAGTATTTT. Its translation is CASCLPSGQSRTDTQYF.